This T cell receptor (beta chain) stems from a study of vaccination and CD4 T cells after COVID-19. Once obtained from cultured CD4+ T cells, the DNA was sequenced using the Oncomine TCR Beta short-read assay. TCRdb reanalysed the PCR reads using MiXCR and keeps one entry per CDR3 protein. Of approximately 25,000 distinct CDR3 sequences detected, 62% appear once; the ten largest clones hold 6.5% to 10%. The germline V and J ends were trimmed by 6 bases and 9 bases, with 15 bases remaining between them. CDR1 MNHEY and CDR2 SMNVEV come from the germline V gene (reference sequence). The CDR3 loop spans 14 amino acids. Treatment defined: roughly nine-day PBMC culture with coronavirus spike peptide pools or control peptides (ViraFEST assay). Before TCRs were sequenced, ViraFEST expanded antigen-specific T cells with peptide pools. This clonotype was seen a handful of times. The antigen remains undetermined.

The rearrangement joins TRBV27 to TRBJ1-6; a possible D gene is TRBD1 (5 bases). Sequencing was done on a sample of CD4+ T cells from blood, cultured in vitro. This TCR was recovered from a human donor who had recovered from COVID-19. The CDR3 DNA sequence: TGTGCCAGCAGCCAGGGTTTCAAAGGTTCACCCCTCCACTTT. Its translation is CASSQGFKGSPLHF.